The following is a TCR beta chain sequence with its context. Its antigen is undetermined. Original handling: Differences in CDR3 between clinicopathological groups were drawn on to build a classifier intended to discriminate distant-metastatic papillary thyroid cancer patients. TCRdb re-called clones via MiXCR from the PCR reads. The V and J calls reflect TCRdb's pipeline rather than the authors' work. Here the sample spans about 16,000 clones, under 35% being singletons. This specimen comes from a study of metastatic and nonmetastatic thyroid tumors. The wider study: Repertoires from blood and tumor or nodule tissue of malignant and benign thyroid patients were compared.

Trimming removed 5 bases from V and 5 bases from J, with 9 bases in between. Germline assignment: CDR1 SQVTM and CDR2 ANQGSEA. This CDR3 is built from 12 residues. Overall study findings and caveats: Malignant thyroid tumors reportedly exceeded benign nodules significantly in TCR beta diversity, with the difference appearing in blood and tumor.

Patients underwent thyroid surgery, and none had received any treatment before it. This clonotype was sampled from a female donor with papillary thyroid cancer or a benign thyroid nodule (not recorded which). Some clones in this sample may be carry-over from other donors' samples. Source material: adjacent normal tissue. The chain combines TRBV29-1 with TRBJ1-4; no firm D call. The CDR3 loop is CSVIQANEKLFF. The CDR3 DNA reads as TGCAGCGTTATTCAGGCGAATGAAAAACTGTTTTTT.